Each of the 26 T cell receptor beta chains below was sequenced from the same sample in a study of T cell responses to AZD1222 COVID-19 vaccine. Libraries were prepared by immunoSEQ multiplex PCR; TCRdb keeps only in-frame clonotypes and omits some of them. The table records about 140,000 clones, roughly 91% of them present only once. The specimen comprised peripheral blood, sampled 28 days after the second AZD1222 dose. The receptors shown here come from an adult who received the AZD1222 COVID-19 vaccine.

This clone came up once. The chain employs TRBV7-2 and TRBJ1-5; D is uncertain. The CDR3 runs to 13 residues. Germline-derived CDR1 and CDR2 are SGHTA and FQGNSA. V lost 4 bases and J lost 7, with 11 bases in between. CDR3 coding DNA: TGTGCCAGCAGCTCTCTCCCCCTACAGCCCCAGCATTTT. This translates into CASSSLPLQPQHF.

As to this clone: One junction end does not reproduce the germline sequence, and a read error may be involved. CDR3 protein: CASSRGGAQETQYF. The CDR3 DNA sequence: TGTGCTAGCAGCCGTGGGGGGGCCCAAGAGACCCAGTACTTC. The chain recombines TRBV7-7 with TRBJ2-5, with TRBD2 as a possible D gene (7 bases). CDR1 and CDR2 (germline): SSHAT, FNYEAQ (reference sequence). The CDR3 is 14 amino acids.

This chain uses TRBV2 with TRBJ1-1, with 8 bases that match TRBD1. Germline V gives CDR1 SNHLY, CDR2 FYNNEI. V dropped 4 bases and J dropped 4; count of bases not matched to a gene: 2. The CDR3 has 13 amino acids. The CDR3 DNA reads TGTGCCAGCAGTGGAGACAGGGGCACTGAAGCTTTCTTT. Its translation: CASSGDRGTEAFF. The full variable domain, in which reference TRBV2 and TRBJ1-1 provide the parts outside the CDR3, is EPEVTQTPSHQVTQMGQEVILRCVPISNHLYFYWYRQILGQKVEFLVSFYNNEISEKSEIFDDQFSVERPDGSNFTLKIRSTKLEDSAMYFCASSGDRGTEAFFGQGTRLTVV.

The CDR3: CASSYSSGEKLFF. The CDR3 DNA follows: TGTGCCAGCAGTTACTCTTCGGGTGAAAAACTGTTTTTT. The gene calls are TRBV6-5 and TRBJ1-4; D is unclear. The germline V and J ends were trimmed by 0 bases and 7 bases, with 6 bases remaining between them. Germline CDR1 reads MNHEY; CDR2 reads SVGAGI. The CDR3 is 13 amino acids.

CDR3 amino acids: CASSLTWGTEAFF. CDR3 nucleotide sequence: TGTGCCAGCAGTCTTACTTGGGGGACTGAAGCTTTCTTT. The rearrangement uses TRBV6-5 and TRBJ1-1; D is possibly TRBD1 (5 bases). V was pared by 5 bases and J by 5 bases, with 12 bases between. Germline CDR1 reads MNHEY; CDR2 reads SVGAGI. CDR3 length: 13 residues.

The gene calls are TRBV12-3 or TRBV12-4 and TRBJ2-7; unclear D gene. The V gene lost 6 bases and the J gene lost 3 bases, with 6 bases spanning the gap. The CDR3 consists of 11 residues. This CDR3 reads CASSQNYEQYF. The CDR3 DNA reads as TGTGCCAGCAGCCAGAACTACGAGCAGTACTTC.

The V call is TRBV11-2, the J call TRBJ2-5, with D unresolved. Germline-derived CDR1 and CDR2 are SGHAT and FQNNGV. This CDR3 region has 15 residues. The ends were cut back, 8 bases at V and 5 bases at J, with 21 bases in the middle. CDR3 bases: TGTGCCAGCTCCCCTGGCCAGTTAGTAGTGGAGACCCAGTACTTC. The encoded protein is CASSPGQLVVETQYF.

The rearrangement uses TRBV18 and TRBJ1-2, with a possible D match to TRBD1 (5 bases). Germline V gives CDR1 KGHSH, CDR2 LQKENI. This CDR3 spans 13 amino acids. Between the trimmed V and J ends, which lost 2 bases and 6 bases, there was a span of 10 bases. CDR3: CASSPTGLDGYTF. The CDR3 bases are TGTGCCAGCTCACCAACGGGGCTGGATGGCTACACCTTC.

The chain has TRBV4-1 and TRBJ2-7; D ambiguous. This CDR3 region has 12 residues. The V gene lost 1 base and the J gene lost 6 bases, with 7 bases spanning the gap. CDR1 and CDR2 (germline): MGHRA, YSYEKL. DNA of the CDR3: TGCGCCAGCAGCCAAGTTTTGGGCGAGCAGTACTTC. It is translated as CASSQVLGEQYF.

This sequence joins TRBV15 and TRBJ1-3, with 8 nucleotides matching TRBD1. The trim removed 4 bases at V and 2 bases at J, leaving 4 bases unmatched. CDR3 length: 15 amino acids. Germline CDR1 LNHNV, CDR2 YYDKDF (reference sequence). The CDR3 region is CATSKDRGAGNTIYF. CDR3 nucleotides: TGTGCCACCAGCAAAGACAGGGGTGCTGGAAACACCATATATTTT.

The chain recombines TRBV27 with TRBJ2-3, with D possibly being TRBD2 (6 bases). Germline CDR1 and CDR2: MNHEY and SMNVEV (reference sequence). The CDR3 extends over 12 amino acids. V lost 4 bases, J lost 10 bases, and 12 bases lay in between. For the CDR3, the DNA is TGTGCCAGCAGTTCGGTCGGGACTGCGCAGTATTTT. Translation: CASSSVGTAQYF.

This clone appeared once. The chain uses TRBV6-4 and TRBJ1-2; no clear D gene. This CDR3 has 12 amino acids. The germline V and J ends were trimmed by 0 bases and 8 bases, with 7 bases remaining between them. Looked up from germline, CDR1 is MRHNA and CDR2 is SNTAGT. CDR3 sequence (DNA): TGTGCCAGCAGTGACTCTTTCGGCGGCTACACCTTC. Translation gives CASSDSFGGYTF.

This sequence joins TRBV7-3 and TRBJ1-5; tentative D call: TRBD1 (5 bases). The CDR3 has 13 residues. CDR1 SGHTA and CDR2 FQGTGA come from the germline V gene. The V gene lost 3 bases and the J gene lost 9 bases, with 12 bases spanning the gap. The CDR3 region is CASSLGVESPQHF. CDR3 DNA sequence: TGTGCCAGCAGCTTGGGGGTCGAATCGCCCCAGCATTTT.

This chain connects TRBV5-6 to TRBJ2-1; D is possibly TRBD1 or TRBD2 (5 bases each). The germline V gene encodes CDR1 SGHDT and CDR2 YYEEEE. Trimming stripped 4 bases from V and 3 bases from J, with 11 bases between. This CDR3 has 14 residues. The CDR3 loop is CASSPGDGYNEQFF. CDR3 nucleotides: TGTGCCAGCAGCCCCGGGGACGGCTACAATGAGCAGTTCTTC.

The chain links TRBV28 to TRBJ1-1; 11 nucleotides line up with TRBD1. Germline loops: CDR1 MDHEN, CDR2 SYDVKM. This CDR3 contains 15 residues. V was clipped by 5 bases and J by 4 bases; unmatched bases: 6. CDR3 DNA: TGTGCCAGCAGTACTCCTGGGACAGGGGGCACTGAAGCTTTCTTT. Protein product: CASSTPGTGGTEAFF.

Here the CDR3 DNA reads TGCGCCAGCAGCTTTTACCAAGGCACTGAAGCTTTCTTT. Amino acids: CASSFYQGTEAFF. The chain uses TRBV5-1 and TRBJ1-1; D is uncertain. The CDR3 sequence is 13 residues long. Germline V CDR1 and CDR2: SGHRS, YFSETQ. Deletions cut 2 bases from V and 4 bases from J, with 9 bases between. Supplemented by reference TRBV5-1 and TRBJ1-1, the full variable domain reads KAGVTQTPRYLIKTRGQQVTLSCSPISGHRSVSWYQQTPGQGLQFLFEYFSETQRNKGNFPGRFSGRQFSNSRSEMNVSTLELGDSALYLCASSFYQGTEAFFGQGTRLTVV.

The rearrangement links TRBV10-3 to TRBJ1-4; D call uncertain. Germline assignment: CDR1 ENHRY and CDR2 SYGVKD. V was clipped by 2 bases and J by 7 bases, with 5 bases between them. The CDR3 is 12 residues long. DNA for the CDR3: TGTGCCATCAGTGAGGTAGCTGAAAAACTGTTTTTT. Amino acids: CAISEVAEKLFF.

The rearrangement uses TRBV28 and TRBJ2-7; D might be TRBD2 (6 bases). Trimming cost V 5 bases and J 5 bases, with 10 bases left between them. CDR1 MDHEN and CDR2 SYDVKM come from the germline V gene. The CDR3 sequence is 12 residues long. For the CDR3, the DNA is TGTGCCAGCAGTCCGGGACTCCACGAGCAGTACTTC. Protein sequence: CASSPGLHEQYF.

This chain joins TRBV6-5 and TRBJ2-7; the match to TRBD1 covers 7 bases. The V gene end was trimmed by 6 bases and the J gene end by 2 bases; junction bases not matched to a gene: 7. CDR3 length: 14 residues. CDR1 and CDR2 (germline): MNHEY, SVGAGI. The CDR3 DNA follows: TGTGCCAGCAGGGGGAGACAGGGAACCTACGAGCAGTACTTC. Translation: CASRGRQGTYEQYF.

The chain combines TRBV11-1 with TRBJ2-1; 11 bases are a match to TRBD2. J was trimmed by 0 bases and V by 4 bases; bases with no gene match: 2. The CDR3 runs 16 residues. Germline V gene lookup returns CDR1 SGHAT and CDR2 FQDESV (reference sequence). For the CDR3, the DNA is TGTGCCAGCAGCTCTGGACTAGCGGGCTCCTACAATGAGCAGTTCTTC. Amino acids: CASSSGLAGSYNEQFF.

The chain carries TRBV7-2 and TRBJ2-5; TRBD1 is a possible D gene (7 bases). The CDR3 runs 16 residues. The V end was cut by 3 bases, the J end by 3 bases, with 17 bases between. Germline CDR1 reads SGHTA; CDR2 reads FQGNSA. The CDR3 loop is CASSFRPAGQKETQYF. DNA for the CDR3: TGTGCCAGCAGCTTCCGACCGGCGGGACAGAAAGAGACCCAGTACTTC. Full variable domain (rest looked up from reference TRBV7-2 and TRBJ2-5): GAGVSQSPSNKVTEKGKDVELRCDPISGHTALYWYRQSLGQGLEFLIYFQGNSAPDKSGLPSDRFSAERTGGSVSTLTIQRTQQEDSAVYLCASSFRPAGQKETQYFGPGTRLLVL.

The CDR3 is CASTFDRGGEKLFF. The CDR3 nucleotides read TGTGCCAGCACTTTTGACAGGGGAGGGGAAAAACTGTTTTTT. This chain connects TRBV7-2 to TRBJ1-4; 8 bases align to TRBD1. The CDR3 has 14 residues. The junction had 9 bases not matched to a gene; V was cut back by 7 bases and J by 8 bases. The germline gives CDR1 SGHTA, CDR2 FQGNSA.

This chain joins TRBV5-6 and TRBJ2-1; no clear D. The CDR3 has 11 amino acids. The ends were cut back, 3 bases at V and 14 bases at J, with 12 bases in the middle. Germline V gene lookup returns CDR1 SGHDT and CDR2 YYEEEE. CDR3 residues: CASSSPLPKFF. The DNA of the CDR3 is TGTGCCAGCAGCTCCCCGTTACCTAAGTTCTTC.

The chain joins TRBV28 to TRBJ1-3; D might be TRBD1 (5 bases). This CDR3 has 15 amino acids. Germline-derived CDR1 and CDR2 are MDHEN and SYDVKM. Trimming removed 6 bases at V and 4 bases at J, with 16 bases between. CDR3 sequence (DNA): TGTGCCAGCAGCGTAACAGGCCGGTCAGGAAACACCATATATTTT. As protein: CASSVTGRSGNTIYF.

CDR3 loop: CASSRTQNEKLFF. The CDR3 DNA reads as TGTGCCAGCAGTCGCACTCAGAATGAAAAACTGTTTTTT. This sequence joins TRBV28 and TRBJ1-4; D ambiguous. The V and J ends lost 5 bases and 5 bases respectively, with 9 bases between them. Germline-derived CDR1 and CDR2 are MDHEN and SYDVKM. The CDR3 sequence is 13 residues long. Looking up the rest from reference TRBV28 and TRBJ1-4 gives the full variable domain: DVKVTQSSRYLVKRTGEKVFLECVQDMDHENMFWYRQDPGLGLRLIYFSYDVKMKEKGDIPEGYSVSREKKERFSLILESASTNQTSMYLCASSRTQNEKLFFGSGTQLSVL.

This chain links TRBV10-3 with TRBJ1-5; a weak D match, TRBD1 (5 bases). CDR3 length equals 12 residues. Trimming took 10 bases from V and 4 from J, leaving 11 bases between them. Germline V gene data show CDR1 as ENHRY and CDR2 as SYGVKD. The CDR3 is CASRDGNQPQHF. CDR3 DNA sequence: TGTGCCAGCCGGGACGGAAATCAGCCCCAGCATTTT.